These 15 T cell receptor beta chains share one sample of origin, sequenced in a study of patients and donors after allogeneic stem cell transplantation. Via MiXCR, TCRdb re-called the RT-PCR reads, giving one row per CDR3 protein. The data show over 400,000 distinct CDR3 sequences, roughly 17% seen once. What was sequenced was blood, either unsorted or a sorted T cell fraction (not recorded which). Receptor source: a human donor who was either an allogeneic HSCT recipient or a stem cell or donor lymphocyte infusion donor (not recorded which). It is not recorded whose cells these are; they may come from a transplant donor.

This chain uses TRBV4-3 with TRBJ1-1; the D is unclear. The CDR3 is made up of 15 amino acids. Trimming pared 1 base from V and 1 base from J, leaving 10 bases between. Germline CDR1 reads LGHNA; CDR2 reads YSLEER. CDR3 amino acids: CASSQGAVANTEAFF. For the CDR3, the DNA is TGCGCCAGCAGCCAAGGGGCGGTGGCGAACACTGAAGCTTTCTTT.

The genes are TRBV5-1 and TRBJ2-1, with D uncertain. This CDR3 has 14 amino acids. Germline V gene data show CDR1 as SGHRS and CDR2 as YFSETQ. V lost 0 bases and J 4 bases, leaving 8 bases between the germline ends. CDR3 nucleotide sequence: TGCGCCAGCAGCTTGGGACCCGTTTACAATGAGCAGTTCTTC. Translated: CASSLGPVYNEQFF.

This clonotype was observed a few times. The CDR3 DNA sequence: TGCGCCAGCAGCTTGGTACCCCACTCGAACACCGGGGAGCTGTTTTTT. It specifies CASSLVPHSNTGELFF. The chain recombines TRBV5-1 with TRBJ2-2; D remains ambiguous. CDR1 SGHRS and CDR2 YFSETQ come from the germline V gene. The CDR3 has 16 residues. V was trimmed by 0 bases and J by 0 bases, leaving 9 bases between them.

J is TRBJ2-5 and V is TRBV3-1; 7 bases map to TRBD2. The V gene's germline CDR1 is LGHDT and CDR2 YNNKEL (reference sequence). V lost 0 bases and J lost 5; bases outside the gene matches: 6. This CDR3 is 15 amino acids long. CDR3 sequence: CASSQDPTSLETQYF. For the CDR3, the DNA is TGTGCCAGCAGCCAAGATCCGACTAGCTTGGAGACCCAGTACTTC.

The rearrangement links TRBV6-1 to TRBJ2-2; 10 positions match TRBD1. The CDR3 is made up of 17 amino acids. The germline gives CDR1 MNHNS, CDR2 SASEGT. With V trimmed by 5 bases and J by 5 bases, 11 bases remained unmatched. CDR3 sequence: CASSPRTGGVGTGELFF. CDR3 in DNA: TGTGCCAGCAGTCCACGGACAGGGGGTGTCGGGACCGGGGAGCTGTTTTTT.

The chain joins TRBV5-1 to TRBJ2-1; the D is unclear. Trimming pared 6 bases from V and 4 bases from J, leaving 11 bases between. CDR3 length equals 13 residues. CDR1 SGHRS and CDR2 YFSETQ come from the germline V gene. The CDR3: CASTPTDYNEQFF. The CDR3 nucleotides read TGCGCCAGCACCCCGACTGATTACAATGAGCAGTTCTTC.

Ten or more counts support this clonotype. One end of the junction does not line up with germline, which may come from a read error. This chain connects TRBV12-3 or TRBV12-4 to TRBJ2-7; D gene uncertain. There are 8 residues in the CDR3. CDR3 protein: CASTLIPF. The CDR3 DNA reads TGTGCCAGCACCCTTATCCCCTTC.

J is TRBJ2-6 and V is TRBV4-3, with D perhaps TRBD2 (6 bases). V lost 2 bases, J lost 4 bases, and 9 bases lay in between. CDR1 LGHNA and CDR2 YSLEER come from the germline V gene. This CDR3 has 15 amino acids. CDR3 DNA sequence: TGCGCCAGCAGCCAACGGGAGAGAGGGGCCAACGTCCTGACTTTC. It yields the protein CASSQRERGANVLTF.

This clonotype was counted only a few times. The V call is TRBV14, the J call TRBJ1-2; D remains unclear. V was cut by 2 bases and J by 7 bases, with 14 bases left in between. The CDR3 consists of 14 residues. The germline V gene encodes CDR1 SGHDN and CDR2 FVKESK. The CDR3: CASSQREGKVGYTF. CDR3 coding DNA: TGTGCCAGCAGCCAACGTGAGGGCAAAGTTGGCTACACCTTC.

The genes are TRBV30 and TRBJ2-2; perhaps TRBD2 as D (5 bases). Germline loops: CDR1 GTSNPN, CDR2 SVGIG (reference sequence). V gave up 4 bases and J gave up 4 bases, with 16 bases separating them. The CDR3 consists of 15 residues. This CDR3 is CAWNPVDWGTGELFF. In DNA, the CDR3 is TGTGCCTGGAACCCGGTGGACTGGGGCACCGGGGAGCTGTTTTTT.

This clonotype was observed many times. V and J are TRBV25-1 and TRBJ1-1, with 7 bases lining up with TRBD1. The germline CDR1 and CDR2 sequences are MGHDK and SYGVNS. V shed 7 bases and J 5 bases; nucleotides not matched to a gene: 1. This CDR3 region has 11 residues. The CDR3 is CASTRGTEAFF. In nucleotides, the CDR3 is TGTGCCAGCACCAGGGGGACTGAAGCTTTCTTT.

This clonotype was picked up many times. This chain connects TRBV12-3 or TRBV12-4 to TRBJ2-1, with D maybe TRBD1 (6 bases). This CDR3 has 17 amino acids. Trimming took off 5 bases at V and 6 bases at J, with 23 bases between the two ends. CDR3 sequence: CASSALRIPGRGNEQFF. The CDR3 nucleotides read TGTGCCAGCAGTGCCCTACGCATCCCTGGCAGGGGCAATGAGCAGTTCTTC.

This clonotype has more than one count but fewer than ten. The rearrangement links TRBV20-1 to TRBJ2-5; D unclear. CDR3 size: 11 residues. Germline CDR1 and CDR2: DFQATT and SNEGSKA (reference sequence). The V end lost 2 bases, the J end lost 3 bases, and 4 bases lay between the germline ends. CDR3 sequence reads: CSARSKETQYF. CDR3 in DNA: TGCAGTGCTAGATCAAAAGAGACCCAGTACTTC.

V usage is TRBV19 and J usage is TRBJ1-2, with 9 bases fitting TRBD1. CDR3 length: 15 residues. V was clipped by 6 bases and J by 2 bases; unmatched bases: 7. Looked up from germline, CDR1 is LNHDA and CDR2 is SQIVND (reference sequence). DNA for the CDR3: TGTGCCAGTAGCCCCCTCGGGACAGGGAACTATGGCTACACCTTC. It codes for CASSPLGTGNYGYTF.

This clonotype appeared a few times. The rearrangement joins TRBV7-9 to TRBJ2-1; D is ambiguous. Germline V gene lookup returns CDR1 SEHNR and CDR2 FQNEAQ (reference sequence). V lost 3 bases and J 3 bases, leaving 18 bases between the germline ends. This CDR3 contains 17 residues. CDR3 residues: CASSFSVPPQNYNEQFF. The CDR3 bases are TGTGCCAGCAGCTTCTCCGTCCCCCCACAGAACTACAATGAGCAGTTCTTC.